Below are 6 T cell receptor beta chains sequenced from a single sample in a study of blood T cells in healthy people across ages. It was with a sample-barcoded 5' primer and a J-beta primer mix that a second PCR of about 6 to 11 cycles was run. TCRdb re-analysed the 5' RACE reads in MiXCR, keeping a single row per CDR3 protein. In the table there are hundreds of thousands of distinct CDR3 sequences, under 25% of which are singletons. The specimen was blood. The receptors originated from a man aged 65 to 85 in good health.

The gene calls are TRBV10-1 and TRBJ2-1; possibly TRBD1 or TRBD2 for D (5 bases each). The CDR3 is 14 residues long. V lost 4 bases to trimming and J lost 4 bases, with 11 bases between them. Germline V CDR1 and CDR2: WNHNN, SYGVQD (reference sequence). CDR3: CASSGDGRYNEQFF. For the CDR3, the DNA is TGCGCCAGCAGTGGGGACGGAAGATACAATGAGCAGTTCTTC.

The chain joins TRBV25-1 to TRBJ2-7, with 10 bases matching TRBD2. V lost 3 bases to trimming and J lost 3 bases; unmatched junction nucleotides: 11. CDR1 is MGHDK, CDR2 SYGVNS, per germline. CDR3 length: 17 amino acids. CDR3 sequence reads: CASSDLAGVPPLYEQYF. The CDR3, as DNA: TGTGCCAGCAGTGATCTAGCGGGAGTTCCTCCACTCTACGAGCAGTACTTC.

This clonotype showed up many times. V and J are TRBV29-1 and TRBJ2-7; 8 nucleotides align to TRBD2. V shed 0 bases, J shed 2 bases, and the junction held 9 bases outside the gene matches. CDR1 is SQVTM and CDR2 is ANQGSEA in the germline V gene. The CDR3 length is 16 residues. CDR3 nucleotides: TGCAGCGTTGAAGATTTCGGACTAGCAGAAACCTACGAGCAGTACTTC. Protein: CSVEDFGLAETYEQYF.

This clonotype was seen at least ten times. CDR3 region: CASSAGGGYGYTF. The CDR3 nucleotides read TGTGCCAGCAGTGCCGGCGGAGGCTATGGCTACACCTTC. The rearrangement links TRBV7-2 to TRBJ1-2, with D uncertain. V lost 6 bases and J lost 4, with 12 bases in between. This CDR3 has 13 amino acids. Germline CDR1 SGHTA, CDR2 FQGNSA. The full variable domain, rest sourced from reference TRBV7-2 and TRBJ1-2, is GAGVSQSPSNKVTEKGKDVELRCDPISGHTALYWYRQSLGQGLEFLIYFQGNSAPDKSGLPSDRFSAERTGGSVSTLTIQRTQQEDSAVYLCASSAGGGYGYTFGSGTRLTVV.

The chain combines TRBV9 with TRBJ2-7, with a possible D match to TRBD2 (6 bases). The CDR3 consists of 14 residues. CDR1 and CDR2 (germline): SGDLS, YYNGEE. V lost 4 bases, J lost 7 bases, and 18 bases lay in between. CDR3 DNA sequence: TGTGCCAGCAGCCCGGGGGTGCATCCGAGGGAGCAGTACTTC. Its protein product is CASSPGVHPREQYF.

The chain joins TRBV7-9 to TRBJ1-2; 8 positions match TRBD1. Germline V lookup: CDR1 SEHNR, CDR2 FQNEAQ (reference sequence). Trimming took 4 bases from V and 4 from J; bases not matched to a gene: 14. The CDR3 sequence is 17 residues long. This CDR3 is CASSSPPDRAVGYGYTF. The CDR3 coding sequence is TGTGCCAGCAGCTCCCCTCCGGACAGGGCAGTCGGCTATGGCTACACCTTC.